Below, 32 T cell receptor beta chains from the same sample are listed, as sequenced in a study of T cells after yellow fever vaccination. TCRdb passed the 5' RACE reads through MiXCR, listing each CDR3 protein once. The table includes 450,000 to 550,000 distinct CDR3 sequences, roughly 19% detected once. The sample consisted of PBMCs, taken 15 days after the yellow fever booster vaccination. Source of these receptors: a man aged 30 to 45 who received the YFV17D yellow fever vaccine.

The V gene is TRBV9, the J gene TRBJ2-3; D remains ambiguous. CDR3 length: 15 amino acids. In germline, CDR1 is SGDLS, CDR2 YYNGEE. The V gene lost 0 bases and the J gene lost 0 bases, with 8 bases spanning the gap. The CDR3, as DNA: TGTGCCAGCAGCGTAGTTGCGAGTAGCACAGATACGCAGTATTTT. It yields the protein CASSVVASSTDTQYF.

This clonotype was seen a handful of times. The chain couples TRBV29-1 to TRBJ2-1; D possibly uses TRBD1 or TRBD2 (5 bases each). The CDR3 is 14 residues long. The V and J ends lost 6 bases and 4 bases respectively, with 16 bases between them. In germline, CDR1 is SQVTM, CDR2 ANQGSEA. CDR3: CSVLLLEGYNEQFF. Written as DNA, the CDR3 is TGCAGCGTACTGCTACTCGAGGGGTACAATGAGCAGTTCTTC.

This chain uses TRBV11-2 with TRBJ2-7, with TRBD2 identical over 10 bases. This CDR3 comprises 15 residues. Germline V gives CDR1 SGHAT, CDR2 FQNNGV. J lost 3 bases, V lost 4 bases, and 6 bases had no gene match. As DNA, the CDR3 is TGTGCCAGCAGCTCCCCCGGGACTAGCGACTACGAGCAGTACTTC. Its translation: CASSSPGTSDYEQYF.

This clonotype has only one observation. The chain links TRBV6-5 to TRBJ2-7; no definite D call. This CDR3 contains 14 residues. From germline, CDR1 is MNHEY and CDR2 SVGAGI. Deletions cut 3 bases from V and 2 bases from J, with 11 bases between. Here the CDR3 reads CASSYGNTAYEQYF. CDR3 nucleotides: TGTGCCAGCAGTTATGGGAACACCGCCTACGAGCAGTACTTC.

The chain links TRBV5-1 to TRBJ2-2; the D call may be TRBD1 or TRBD2 (5 bases each). The ends were cut back, 7 bases at V and 4 bases at J, with 17 bases in the middle. This CDR3 contains 15 residues. CDR1 and CDR2 (germline): SGHRS, YFSETQ. CDR3 in DNA: TGCGCCAGCGTCTTGGGGACCCCCTCCACCGGGGAGCTGTTTTTT. This codes for CASVLGTPSTGELFF.

This chain links TRBV27 with TRBJ1-5; 9 bases agree with TRBD1. Germline-derived CDR1 and CDR2 are MNHEY and SMNVEV (reference sequence). The length of the CDR3 is 13 residues. The J segment lost 6 bases and the V segment lost 4 bases, leaving 1 base of the junction unmatched. The chain's CDR3 is CASSSTGGQPQHF. The CDR3, as DNA: TGTGCCAGCAGTTCGACAGGGGGTCAGCCCCAGCATTTT.

This clonotype was seen more than once but under ten times. CDR3 nucleotide sequence: TGTGCCAGCAGTCAACCCCTAGCGGGGCAAGAGACCCAGTACTTC. Amino acids: CASSQPLAGQETQYF. This chain connects TRBV6-2 or TRBV6-3 to TRBJ2-5; TRBD2 matches at 9 bases. The CDR3 spans 15 residues. After removal of 5 bases from V and 2 bases from J, the junction contained 6 bases not matched to a gene. Germline V CDR1 and CDR2: MNHEY, SVGEGT.

This clonotype was picked up a small number of times. V and J are TRBV5-6 and TRBJ2-1; 9 positions agree with TRBD1. Trimming took 4 bases from V and 8 from J; bases not matched to a gene: 1. The length of the CDR3 is 12 residues. Germline V CDR1 and CDR2: SGHDT, YYEEEE. For the CDR3, the DNA is TGTGCCAGCAGCGGGACAGGGTATGAGCAGTTCTTC. As protein: CASSGTGYEQFF. Full variable domain (outside the CDR3, taken from reference TRBV5-6 and TRBJ2-1): DAGVTQSPTHLIKTRGQQVTLRCSPKSGHDTVSWYQQALGQGPQFIFQYYEEEERQRGNFPDRFSGHQFPNYSSELNVNALLLGDSALYLCASSGTGYEQFFGPGTRLTVL.

The chain links TRBV7-9 to TRBJ1-1, with 9 bases lining up with TRBD1. This CDR3 region has 13 residues. Trimming took 5 bases from V and 6 from J; bases not matched to a gene: 4. CDR1 and CDR2 (germline): SEHNR, FQNEAQ (reference sequence). Here the CDR3 reads CASSKRTGAEAFF. The DNA for the CDR3 is TGTGCCAGCAGCAAGAGGACAGGGGCTGAAGCTTTCTTT.

The chain recombines TRBV27 with TRBJ2-1; 8 nucleotides agree with TRBD2. The CDR3 consists of 17 residues. Looked up from germline, CDR1 is MNHEY and CDR2 is SMNVEV (reference sequence). Trimming removed 4 bases from V and 4 bases from J; junction bases left unmatched: 12. In DNA form, the CDR3 reads TGTGCCAGCAGTTCGGGGGGGCTATCCCCCCTATACAATGAGCAGTTCTTC. Its protein is CASSSGGLSPLYNEQFF.

V and J are TRBV7-6 and TRBJ2-1; TRBD2 matches 8 bases. The CDR3 is 20 residues long. Trimming removed 4 bases from V and 0 bases from J; junction bases left unmatched: 17. Germline-derived CDR1 and CDR2 are SGHVS and FNYEAQ. The CDR3 region has the DNA TGTGCCAGCAGCTCCCCCGGGGCTAGCGGGTACTCAAGCTCCTACAATGAGCAGTTCTTC. Protein product: CASSSPGASGYSSSYNEQFF.

This clonotype has only a few counts. This chain connects TRBV6-5 to TRBJ1-4, with D uncertain. V lost 6 bases, J lost 5 bases, and 4 bases lay in between. This CDR3 is built from 11 residues. CDR1 is MNHEY, CDR2 SVGAGI, per germline. This CDR3 reads CASRANEKLFF. The CDR3 DNA follows: TGTGCCAGCAGGGCGAATGAAAAACTGTTTTTT.

The chain links TRBV10-3 to TRBJ2-6; no definite D call. Germline V CDR1 and CDR2: ENHRY, SYGVKD. CDR3 length: 15 residues. Trimming left V 3 bases short and J 2 bases short, with 8 bases between. CDR3 DNA: TGTGCCATCAGTGATAGTTTTACTGGGGCCAACGTCCTGACTTTC. Its protein is CAISDSFTGANVLTF.

This clonotype was counted only a few times. This chain connects TRBV5-1 to TRBJ2-7, with D tentatively TRBD2 (5 bases). The germline V gene has CDR1 SGHRS and CDR2 YFSETQ. CDR3 length: 15 residues. V was shortened by 4 bases and J by 2 bases, with 16 bases between the two germline ends. CDR3 protein: CASSPESAGPYEQYF. Written as DNA, the CDR3 is TGCGCCAGCAGCCCGGAGTCGGCGGGTCCCTACGAGCAGTACTTC.

This clonotype occurred a few times. Here the CDR3 reads CASSPDSRSNIQYF. CDR3 sequence (DNA): TGTGCCAGCAGCCCGGACAGCCGATCAAACATTCAGTACTTC. The rearrangement links TRBV6-2 or TRBV6-3 to TRBJ2-4, with a weak D call TRBD1 (6 bases). V gave up 6 bases and J gave up 6 bases, with 15 bases separating them. The CDR3 extends over 14 amino acids. Germline V gene sequence: CDR1 MNHEY, CDR2 SVGEGT.

The V and J genes are TRBV27 and TRBJ2-7; 9 bases are a match to TRBD2. Germline CDR1 is MNHEY and CDR2 is SMNVEV (reference sequence). This CDR3 contains 16 residues. The junction had 10 bases not matched to a gene; V was cut back by 4 bases and J by 3 bases. CDR3 sequence: CASSSFSGRGFYEQYF. Here the CDR3 DNA reads TGTGCCAGCAGTTCGTTTAGCGGGAGAGGTTTCTACGAGCAGTACTTC.

This clonotype showed up just a few times. The chain recombines TRBV6-1 with TRBJ1-6; 9 nucleotides match TRBD1. V was pared by 7 bases and J by 8 bases, with 3 bases of the junction left unmatched. The germline V gene has CDR1 MNHNS and CDR2 SASEGT. This CDR3 is 13 amino acids long. The CDR3 spells CASNDRGDSPLHF. CDR3 in DNA: TGTGCCAGCAATGACAGGGGGGATTCACCCCTCCACTTT.

This clonotype has just a few counts. The rearrangement joins TRBV7-2 to TRBJ2-2, with unresolved D. Germline V gene sequence: CDR1 SGHTA, CDR2 FQGNSA. V was cut by 5 bases and J by 4 bases, with 11 bases left in between. This CDR3 has 14 amino acids. CDR3 sequence reads: CASSPQARTGELFF. The DNA for the CDR3 is TGTGCCAGCAGCCCGCAAGCGCGCACCGGGGAGCTGTTTTTT.

V and J are TRBV2 and TRBJ1-1; D remains ambiguous. Trimming left V 5 bases short and J 5 bases short, with 9 bases between. The germline gives CDR1 SNHLY, CDR2 FYNNEI. This CDR3 region has 12 residues. CDR3 bases: TGTGCCAGCAGTTACGGGAGGACTGAAGCTTTCTTT. Amino acids: CASSYGRTEAFF.

The CDR3 reads CASTGGSNEQFF. Written as DNA, the CDR3 is TGTGCCAGCACCGGGGGGAGCAATGAGCAGTTCTTC. This chain connects TRBV6-1 to TRBJ2-1; TRBD2 aligns across 7 bases. V shed 7 bases, J shed 6 bases, and the junction held 3 bases outside the gene matches. The CDR3 spans 12 residues. Per germline, CDR1 MNHNS and CDR2 SASEGT.

V usage is TRBV5-4 and J usage is TRBJ2-3; the D gene is possibly TRBD2 (5 bases). Germline V gene sequence: CDR1 SGHNT, CDR2 YYREEE (reference sequence). Trimming took off 5 bases at V and 4 bases at J, with 20 bases between the two ends. This CDR3 is 16 amino acids long. The CDR3 is CASSRPLAGGADTQYF. The CDR3 nucleotides are TGTGCCAGCAGTCGGCCGCTCGCGGGTGGGGCAGATACGCAGTATTTT.

The chain has TRBV20-1 and TRBJ2-3; D is tentatively TRBD1 or TRBD2 (5 bases each). Per the germline V gene, CDR1 is DFQATT and CDR2 is SNEGSKA (reference sequence). The CDR3 is 16 residues long. Trimming stripped 2 bases from V and 6 bases from J, with 21 bases between. CDR3 coding DNA: TGCAGTGCTAGATTGGGACGGCCCGCCAAGGCGGATACGCAGTATTTT. Its protein product is CSARLGRPAKADTQYF.

This clonotype was picked up a small number of times. The chain uses TRBV12-3 or TRBV12-4 and TRBJ2-5; D unclear. The CDR3 loop spans 14 amino acids. Trimming cost V 5 bases and J 2 bases, with 12 bases left between them. The DNA of the CDR3 is TGTGCCAGCAGTCCTCAAGTGGCACAAGAGACCCAGTACTTC. Its protein is CASSPQVAQETQYF.

This clonotype occurred a few times. The chain uses TRBV20-1 and TRBJ2-7; 10 bases align to TRBD2. V shed 5 bases and J 1 base; nucleotides not matched to a gene: 5. CDR1 is DFQATT, CDR2 SNEGSKA, per germline (reference sequence). This CDR3 is 14 amino acids long. CDR3 bases: TGCAGTGCTGCCGGGACTAGCGTGTCCTACGAGCAGTACTTC. Amino acid sequence: CSAAGTSVSYEQYF.

V usage is TRBV5-1 and J usage is TRBJ2-1, with D maybe TRBD1 (5 bases). The CDR3 extends over 15 amino acids. The V end was cut by 0 bases, the J end by 8 bases, with 15 bases between. The V gene's germline CDR1 is SGHRS and CDR2 YFSETQ. The CDR3 loop reads CASSLVPQGTDEQFF. The CDR3 coding sequence is TGCGCCAGCAGCTTGGTGCCCCAGGGTACGGATGAGCAGTTCTTC.

The V gene is TRBV5-1, the J gene TRBJ2-3, with D possibly being TRBD1 or TRBD2 (6 bases each). This CDR3 has 16 amino acids. CDR1 is SGHRS, CDR2 YFSETQ, per germline. Trimming stripped 0 bases from V and 1 base from J, with 12 bases between. CDR3 in DNA: TGCGCCAGCAGCTTGGAGACGGGGGCACGCACAGATACGCAGTATTTT. Translation gives CASSLETGARTDTQYF.

This clonotype has more than one count but fewer than ten. This chain uses TRBV20-1 with TRBJ2-1, with D unclear. Trimming removed 8 bases from V and 0 bases from J, with 11 bases in between. The CDR3 has 13 amino acids. CDR1 DFQATT and CDR2 SNEGSKA come from the germline V gene (reference sequence). The CDR3 DNA reads TGCAGTTCTGCGGAGAGCTCCTACAATGAGCAGTTCTTC. Protein: CSSAESSYNEQFF.

The chain carries TRBV5-1 and TRBJ2-1; weak D call: TRBD2 (6 bases). CDR3 length equals 16 residues. From germline, CDR1 is SGHRS and CDR2 YFSETQ. V dropped 1 base and J dropped 7 bases, with 18 bases sitting between them. The CDR3 is CASSLSIYRENNEQFF. The CDR3 DNA reads as TGCGCCAGCAGCTTGAGTATATACCGGGAGAATAATGAGCAGTTCTTC.

This clonotype was picked up a small number of times. The chain employs TRBV9 and TRBJ2-3; TRBD2 agrees at 14 bases. The germline gives CDR1 SGDLS, CDR2 YYNGEE. After removal of 3 bases from V and 4 bases from J, the junction contained 1 base not matched to a gene. CDR3 length: 15 amino acids. The CDR3 DNA follows: TGTGCCAGCAGCGCGACTAGCGGGAGGGCAGATACGCAGTATTTT. It codes for CASSATSGRADTQYF. The full variable domain, in which reference TRBV9 and TRBJ2-3 provide the parts outside the CDR3, is DSGVTQTPKHLITATGQRVTLRCSPRSGDLSVYWYQQSLDQGLQFLIQYYNGEERAKGNILERFSAQQFPDLHSELNLSSLELGDSALYFCASSATSGRADTQYFGPGTRLTVL.

At least ten counts were recorded for this clonotype. The rearrangement joins TRBV27 to TRBJ1-6, with a possible D match to TRBD1 (6 bases). Germline V gives CDR1 MNHEY, CDR2 SMNVEV (reference sequence). The CDR3 consists of 12 residues. The germline V and J ends were trimmed by 6 bases and 10 bases, with 10 bases remaining between them. The chain's CDR3 is CASRFRGSPLHF. For the CDR3, the DNA is TGTGCCAGCAGATTCAGGGGCTCACCCCTCCACTTT.

V and J are TRBV7-9 and TRBJ2-6; D remains unclear. This CDR3 comprises 14 residues. In germline, CDR1 is SEHNR, CDR2 FQNEAQ (reference sequence). V gave up 5 bases and J gave up 4 bases, with 9 bases separating them. CDR3 residues: CASSPTAGANVLTF. The DNA for the CDR3 is TGTGCCAGCAGCCCGACGGCAGGGGCCAACGTCCTGACTTTC.

This clonotype was picked up a small number of times. This rearrangement joins TRBV12-3 or TRBV12-4 to TRBJ2-2; no reliable D call. This CDR3 is 13 amino acids long. The V gene lost 2 bases and the J gene lost 5 bases, with 6 bases spanning the gap. CDR3 amino acids: CASSLRMTGELFF. The DNA for the CDR3 is TGTGCCAGCAGTTTAAGGATGACCGGGGAGCTGTTTTTT.